The present TCR beta chain was sequenced within a study of blood T cells in healthy people across ages. Study results and limitations: Measured against age, TCR beta diversity per million T cells decreased in a roughly linear manner. A strong correlation between TCR beta diversity and naive T cell percentage was seen. Whereas aged donors had fewer naive CD4+ cells, long-lived donors had more of them and higher diversity.

PCR was performed a second time for about 7 to 12 cycles using a sample-barcoded 5' primer and a J-beta primer mix. Per sample, CDR3-containing paired-end reads numbered at least 2.5 million. TCRdb passed the 5' RACE reads through MiXCR, listing each CDR3 protein once. The table lists roughly 1,800,000 distinct CDR3 sequences, less than 50% of them singletons. Between the trimmed V and J ends, which lost 0 bases and 7 bases, there was a span of 20 bases. The CDR3 contains 17 residues. Germline values: CDR1 SGHRS, CDR2 YFSETQ. This clonotype was observed a handful of times. Its antigen is unknown. This clonotype was obtained from a woman aged 35 to 49 in good health. The gene calls are TRBV5-1 and TRBJ2-1; a possible D gene is TRBD1 (7 bases). Specimen: blood. CDR3 residues: CASSLEGGTEGVNEQFF. CDR3 sequence (DNA): TGCGCCAGCAGCTTGGAAGGCGGGACAGAGGGTGTTAATGAGCAGTTCTTC.